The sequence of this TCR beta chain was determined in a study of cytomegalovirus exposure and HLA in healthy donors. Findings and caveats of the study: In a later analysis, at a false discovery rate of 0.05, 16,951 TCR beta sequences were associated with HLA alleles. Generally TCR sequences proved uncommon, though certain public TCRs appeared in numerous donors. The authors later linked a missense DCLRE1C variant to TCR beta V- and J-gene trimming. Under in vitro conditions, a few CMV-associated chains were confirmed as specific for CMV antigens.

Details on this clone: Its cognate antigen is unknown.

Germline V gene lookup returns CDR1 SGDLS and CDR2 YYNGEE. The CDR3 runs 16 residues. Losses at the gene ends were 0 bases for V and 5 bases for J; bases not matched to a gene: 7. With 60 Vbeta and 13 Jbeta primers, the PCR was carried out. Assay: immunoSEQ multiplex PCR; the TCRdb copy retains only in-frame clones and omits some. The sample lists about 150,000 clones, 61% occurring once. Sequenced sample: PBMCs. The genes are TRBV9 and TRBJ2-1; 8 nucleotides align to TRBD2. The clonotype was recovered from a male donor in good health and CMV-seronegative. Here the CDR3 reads CASSVDPRGGNNEQFF. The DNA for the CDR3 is TGTGCCAGCAGCGTAGATCCCCGGGGGGGAAACAATGAGCAGTTCTTC. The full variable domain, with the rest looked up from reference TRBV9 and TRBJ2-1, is DSGVTQTPKHLITATGQRVTLRCSPRSGDLSVYWYQQSLDQGLQFLIQYYNGEERAKGNILERFSAQQFPDLHSELNLSSLELGDSALYFCASSVDPRGGNNEQFFGPGTRLTVL.